This T cell receptor (beta chain) was found in a study of blood T cell repertoires in COVID-19. About the research overall: Sites across the United States, Italy and Spain contributed samples from acute and convalescent COVID-19. The cDNA or gDNA used as material had been derived from T cells, B-cell-depleted T cells, or PBMCs.

In the original workflow: Amplified reference gene primers provided the basis for estimating nucleated cell counts. Sequencing used immunoSEQ multiplex PCR; TCRdb keeps in-frame clones, though not all of them. The DNA gave D and trimming, while V, J and clone size come from that table. The sample lists 90,000 to 150,000 clones; about 79% were seen once. With 1 base removed from V and 3 bases from J, the gap between germline ends came to 7 bases. The CDR3 is 14 amino acids. Germline V CDR1 and CDR2: SGHTA, FQGNSA. This clone was seen only once. This sequence originates from a woman aged 80 or older with acute or convalescent COVID-19. The chain links TRBV7-2 to TRBJ1-3; D is unclear. Specimen: peripheral blood. The CDR3 DNA reads TGTGCCAGCAGCTTAGACGGTTTTGGAAACACCATATATTTT. This sequence encodes CASSLDGFGNTIYF.